This entry concerns a single T cell receptor (beta chain). Trimming took 6 bases from V and 9 from J, leaving 15 bases between them. The CDR3 totals 13 residues. Germline lookup yields CDR1 MNHNY and CDR2 SVGAGI (reference sequence). The data were obtained in a study of control samples from healthy donors and cancer patients. Using immunoSEQ multiplex PCR, the repertoire was profiled, and TCRdb retains in-frame clones only, with some absent. Of some 150,000 clones in the sample, approximately 94% are singletons; the top ten hold around 13%. The source is a man aged 40-50 years in good health. This chain uses TRBV6-6 with TRBJ1-5, with D unclear. Sequencing was performed on blood. This chain's CDR3 is CASSPHPSGPQHF. CDR3 in DNA: TGTGCCAGCAGCCCCCACCCGTCTGGGCCCCAGCATTTT.